The present T cell receptor (beta chain) was sequenced within a study of PD-1 blockade in classical Hodgkin lymphoma. In the study overall: Nivolumab 3 mg/kg was given intravenously every 2 weeks. Study findings and constraints: When set against healthy donors, newly diagnosed patients were reported to show lower baseline TCR diversity.

Profiled with immunoSEQ multiplex PCR; TCRdb holds only in-frame clones, not every one. The sample includes roughly 61,000 clones, around 91% of them seen just once. Notes on this clone: Its specificity is unknown.

Trimming removed 3 bases at V and 0 bases at J, with 9 bases between. In germline, CDR1 is SGHTA, CDR2 FQGNSA. The CDR3 spans 16 residues. Every one of the patients relapsed after autologous stem cell transplantation (brentuximab vedotin exposure was variable). This chain links TRBV7-2 with TRBJ2-6; D gene ambiguous. The source is a human donor with classical Hodgkin lymphoma. Sequences were derived from peripheral blood mononuclear cells (PBMCs), sampled at baseline. For the CDR3, the DNA is TGTGCCAGCAGCTTTTTCTCTGGCTCTGGGGCCAACGTCCTGACTTTC. Translation gives CASSFFSGSGANVLTF.